Following are 6 T cell receptor beta chains from one sample sequenced in a study of shared clonotypes between healthy human individuals. Using immunoSEQ multiplex PCR, the repertoire was profiled, and TCRdb retains in-frame clones only, with some absent. The sample lists 2,500,000 or so clones; around 90% were seen once. Specimen: naive CD4+ T cells sorted from blood. Documented subset: CD45RA+ positively selected. The source of these receptors is a man younger than 35 in good health.

About this clone: This same CDR3 is encoded by further DNA sequences in the sample. The chain links TRBV9 to TRBJ2-6, with unresolved D. The CDR3 loop spans 13 amino acids. V was pared by 0 bases and J by 3 bases, with 1 base between. Germline V gene sequence: CDR1 SGDLS, CDR2 YYNGEE. The DNA for the CDR3 is TGTGCCAGCAGCGTAGGTGGGGCCAACGTCCTGACTTTC. This encodes CASSVGGANVLTF.

The chain carries TRBV7-2 and TRBJ2-3; D remains ambiguous. Germline loops: CDR1 SGHTA, CDR2 FQGNSA. V lost 5 bases to trimming and J lost 2 bases, with 5 bases between them. CDR3 size: 12 residues. The CDR3 sequence: CASSPVTDTQYF. CDR3 nucleotides: TGTGCCAGCAGCCCTGTCACAGATACGCAGTATTTT. The full variable domain, in which reference TRBV7-2 and TRBJ2-3 provide the parts outside the CDR3, is GAGVSQSPSNKVTEKGKDVELRCDPISGHTALYWYRQSLGQGLEFLIYFQGNSAPDKSGLPSDRFSAERTGGSVSTLTIQRTQQEDSAVYLCASSPVTDTQYFGPGTRLTVL.

The chain joins TRBV5-1 to TRBJ2-3; 9 positions agree with TRBD2. The length of the CDR3 is 14 residues. CDR1 is SGHRS, CDR2 YFSETQ, per germline. V shed 4 bases, J shed 6 bases, and the junction held 6 bases outside the gene matches. The CDR3: CASSLPGLADTQYF. The CDR3 coding sequence is TGCGCCAGCAGCCTCCCCGGACTAGCGGATACGCAGTATTTT. Complete variable domain (other parts from reference TRBV5-1 and TRBJ2-3): KAGVTQTPRYLIKTRGQQVTLSCSPISGHRSVSWYQQTPGQGLQFLFEYFSETQRNKGNFPGRFSGRQFSNSRSEMNVSTLELGDSALYLCASSLPGLADTQYFGPGTRLTVL.

Note on this clone: The sample carries other DNA sequences with the same CDR3. This sequence joins TRBV19 and TRBJ2-1, with D possibly TRBD2 on 6 matching bases. The length of the CDR3 is 15 residues. CDR1 LNHDA and CDR2 SQIVND come from the germline V gene (reference sequence). The ends were cut back, 4 bases at V and 2 bases at J, with 12 bases in the middle. The CDR3 region has the DNA TGTGCCAGTAGTACCTCCGGCGGGGCCTACAATGAGCAGTTCTTC. This sequence encodes CASSTSGGAYNEQFF.

The J gene is TRBJ1-2, the V gene TRBV18; D is perhaps TRBD1 (5 bases). Germline values: CDR1 KGHSH, CDR2 LQKENI. The CDR3 is 15 residues long. V was pared by 3 bases and J by 5 bases, with 16 bases between. CDR3 sequence reads: CASSPTTQAGYGYTF. As DNA, the CDR3 is TGTGCCAGCTCACCGACGACACAGGCTGGTTATGGCTACACCTTC.

The rearrangement joins TRBV25-1 to TRBJ2-1, with D unclear. The CDR3 is 17 residues long. Germline CDR1 reads MGHDK; CDR2 reads SYGVNS. V lost 4 bases to trimming and J lost 8 bases, with 24 bases between them. The CDR3 sequence: CASSGSFGRQPKDEQFF. CDR3 bases: TGTGCCAGCAGTGGATCTTTCGGACGCCAGCCCAAGGATGAGCAGTTCTTC.